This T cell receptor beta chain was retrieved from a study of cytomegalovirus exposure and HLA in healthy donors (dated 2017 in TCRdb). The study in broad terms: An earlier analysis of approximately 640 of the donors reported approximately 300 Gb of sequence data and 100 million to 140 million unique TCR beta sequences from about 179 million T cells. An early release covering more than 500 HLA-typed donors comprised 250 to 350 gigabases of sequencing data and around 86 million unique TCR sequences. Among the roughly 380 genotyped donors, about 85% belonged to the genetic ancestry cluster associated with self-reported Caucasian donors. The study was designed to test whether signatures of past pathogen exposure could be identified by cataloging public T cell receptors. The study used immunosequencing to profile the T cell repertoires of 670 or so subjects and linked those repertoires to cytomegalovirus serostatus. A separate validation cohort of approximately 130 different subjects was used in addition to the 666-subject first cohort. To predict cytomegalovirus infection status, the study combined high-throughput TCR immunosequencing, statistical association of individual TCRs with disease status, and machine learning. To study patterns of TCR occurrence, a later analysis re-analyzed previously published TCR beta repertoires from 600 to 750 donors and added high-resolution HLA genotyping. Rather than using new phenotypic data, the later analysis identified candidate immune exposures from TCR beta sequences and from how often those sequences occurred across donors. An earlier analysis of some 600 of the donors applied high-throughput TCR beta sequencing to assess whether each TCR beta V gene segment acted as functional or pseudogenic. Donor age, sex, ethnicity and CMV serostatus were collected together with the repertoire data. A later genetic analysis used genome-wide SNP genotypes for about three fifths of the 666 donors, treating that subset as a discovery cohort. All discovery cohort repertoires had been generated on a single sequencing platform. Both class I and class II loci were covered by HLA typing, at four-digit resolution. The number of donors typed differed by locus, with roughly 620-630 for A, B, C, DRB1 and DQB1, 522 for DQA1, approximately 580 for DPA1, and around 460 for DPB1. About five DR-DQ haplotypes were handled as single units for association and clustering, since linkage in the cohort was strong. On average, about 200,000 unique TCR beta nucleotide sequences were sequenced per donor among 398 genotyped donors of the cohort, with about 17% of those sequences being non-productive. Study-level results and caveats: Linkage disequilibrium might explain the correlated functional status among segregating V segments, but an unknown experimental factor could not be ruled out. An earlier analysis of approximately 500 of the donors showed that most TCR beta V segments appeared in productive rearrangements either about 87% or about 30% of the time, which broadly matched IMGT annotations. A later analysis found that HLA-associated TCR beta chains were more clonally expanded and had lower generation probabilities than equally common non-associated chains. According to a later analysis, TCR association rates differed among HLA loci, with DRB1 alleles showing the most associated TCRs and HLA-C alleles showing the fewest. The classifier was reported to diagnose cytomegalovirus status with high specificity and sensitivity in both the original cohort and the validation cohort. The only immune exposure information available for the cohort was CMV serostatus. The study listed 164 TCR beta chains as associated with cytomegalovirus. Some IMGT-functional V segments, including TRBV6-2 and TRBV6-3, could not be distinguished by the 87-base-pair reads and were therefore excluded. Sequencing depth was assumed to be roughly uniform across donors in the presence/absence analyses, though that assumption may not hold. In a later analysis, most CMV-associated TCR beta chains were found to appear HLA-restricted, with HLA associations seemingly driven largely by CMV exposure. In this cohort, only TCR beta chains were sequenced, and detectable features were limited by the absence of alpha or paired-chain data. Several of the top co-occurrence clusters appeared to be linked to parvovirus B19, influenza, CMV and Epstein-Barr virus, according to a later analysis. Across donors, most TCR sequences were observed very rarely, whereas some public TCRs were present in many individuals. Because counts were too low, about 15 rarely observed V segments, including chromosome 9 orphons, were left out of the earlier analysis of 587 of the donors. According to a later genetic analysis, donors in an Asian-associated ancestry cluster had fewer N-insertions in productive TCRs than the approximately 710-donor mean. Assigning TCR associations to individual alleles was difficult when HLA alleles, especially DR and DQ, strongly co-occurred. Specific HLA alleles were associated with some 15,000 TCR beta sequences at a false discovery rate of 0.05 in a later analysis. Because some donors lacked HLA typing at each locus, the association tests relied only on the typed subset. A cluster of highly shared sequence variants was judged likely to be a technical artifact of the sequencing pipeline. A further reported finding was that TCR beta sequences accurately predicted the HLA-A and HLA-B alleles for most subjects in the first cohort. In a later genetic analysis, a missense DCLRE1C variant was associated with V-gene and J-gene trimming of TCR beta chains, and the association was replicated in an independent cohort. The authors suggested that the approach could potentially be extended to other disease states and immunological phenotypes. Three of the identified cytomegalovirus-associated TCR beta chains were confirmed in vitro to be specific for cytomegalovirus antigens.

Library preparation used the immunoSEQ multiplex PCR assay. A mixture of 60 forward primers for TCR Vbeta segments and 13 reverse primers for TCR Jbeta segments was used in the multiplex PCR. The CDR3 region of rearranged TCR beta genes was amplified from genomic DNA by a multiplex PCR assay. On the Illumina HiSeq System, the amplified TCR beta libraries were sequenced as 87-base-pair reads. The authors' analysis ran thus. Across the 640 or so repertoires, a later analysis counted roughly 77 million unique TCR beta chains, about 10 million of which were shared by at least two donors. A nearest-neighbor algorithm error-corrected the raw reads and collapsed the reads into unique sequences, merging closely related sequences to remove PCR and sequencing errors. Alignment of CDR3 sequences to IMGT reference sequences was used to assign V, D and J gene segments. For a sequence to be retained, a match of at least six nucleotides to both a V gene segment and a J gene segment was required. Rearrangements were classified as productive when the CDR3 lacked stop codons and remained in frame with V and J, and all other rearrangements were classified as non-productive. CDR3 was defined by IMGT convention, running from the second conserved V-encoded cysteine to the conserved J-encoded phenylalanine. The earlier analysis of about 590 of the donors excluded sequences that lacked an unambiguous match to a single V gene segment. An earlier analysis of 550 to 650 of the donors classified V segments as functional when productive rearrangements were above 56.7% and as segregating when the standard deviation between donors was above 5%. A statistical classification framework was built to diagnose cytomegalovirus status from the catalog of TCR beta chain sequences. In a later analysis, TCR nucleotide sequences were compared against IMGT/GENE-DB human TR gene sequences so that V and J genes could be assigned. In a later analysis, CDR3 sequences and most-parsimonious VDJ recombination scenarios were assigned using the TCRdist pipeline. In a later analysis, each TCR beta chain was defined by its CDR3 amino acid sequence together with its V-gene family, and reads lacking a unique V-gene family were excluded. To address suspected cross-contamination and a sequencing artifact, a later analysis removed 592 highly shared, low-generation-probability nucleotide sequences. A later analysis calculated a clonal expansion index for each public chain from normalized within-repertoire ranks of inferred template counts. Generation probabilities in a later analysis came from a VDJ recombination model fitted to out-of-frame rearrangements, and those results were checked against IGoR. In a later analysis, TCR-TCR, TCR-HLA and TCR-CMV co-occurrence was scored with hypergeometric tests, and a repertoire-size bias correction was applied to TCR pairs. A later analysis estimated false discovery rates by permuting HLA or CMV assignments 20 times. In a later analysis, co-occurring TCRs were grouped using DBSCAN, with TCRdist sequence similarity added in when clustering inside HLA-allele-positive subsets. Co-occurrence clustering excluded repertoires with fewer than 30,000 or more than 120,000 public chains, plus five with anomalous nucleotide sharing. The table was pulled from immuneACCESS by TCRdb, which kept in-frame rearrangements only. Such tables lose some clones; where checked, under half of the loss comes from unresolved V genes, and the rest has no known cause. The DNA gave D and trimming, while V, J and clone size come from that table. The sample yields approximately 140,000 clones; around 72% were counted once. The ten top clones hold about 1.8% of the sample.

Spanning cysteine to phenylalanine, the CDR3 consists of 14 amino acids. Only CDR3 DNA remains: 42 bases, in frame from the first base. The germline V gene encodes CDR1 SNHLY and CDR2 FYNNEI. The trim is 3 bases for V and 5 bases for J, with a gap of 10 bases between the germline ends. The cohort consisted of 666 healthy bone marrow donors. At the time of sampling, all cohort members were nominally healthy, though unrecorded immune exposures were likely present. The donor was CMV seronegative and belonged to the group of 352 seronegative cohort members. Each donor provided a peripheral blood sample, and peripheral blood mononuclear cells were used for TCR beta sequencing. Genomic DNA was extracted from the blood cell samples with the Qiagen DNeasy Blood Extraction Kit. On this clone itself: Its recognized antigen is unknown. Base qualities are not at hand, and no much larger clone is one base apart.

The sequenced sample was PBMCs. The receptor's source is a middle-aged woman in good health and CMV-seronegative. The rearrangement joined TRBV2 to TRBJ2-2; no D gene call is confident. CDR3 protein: CASSEARITGELFF. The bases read TGTGCCAGCAGTGAGGCTAGGATAACCGGGGAGCTGTTTTTT.